These T cell receptor beta chains were read from a single sample in a study of blood T cells in healthy people across ages. TCRdb re-derived calls from the 5' RACE reads in MiXCR, one entry per CDR3 protein. The sample comprises about 780,000 distinct CDR3 sequences, around 24% of which are singletons, and less than 3.5% rests with the top ten. A further study also used this sample, focusing on T cells of mothers and their children.

The specimen was blood. These receptors all come from a boy aged 5 to 17 in good health. Each CDR3 is given with its conserved first and last residue. A D gene is named only where the DNA matches it firmly. Clone size appears in some rows only: once, few, many, or a class for an expanded clone.

d_call j_call clone_size v_call cdr3_nt cdr3_aa
. TRBJ1-2 . TRBV5-1 TGCGCCAGCAGCCCCTGGGACAACTACTATGGCTACACCTTC CASSPWDNYYGYTF
. TRBJ2-1 . TRBV11-2 TGTGCCAGCAGCTTAAATGTGGGGCGTAATGAGCAGTTCTTC CASSLNVGRNEQFF
. TRBJ2-1 many TRBV18 TGTGCCAGCTCACGAGGGGCCGGTCACAATGAGCAGTTCTTC CASSRGAGHNEQFF
TRBD2 TRBJ2-7 few TRBV12-3/TRBV12-4 TGTGCCAGCAGTCCGGGGAATAGGGCTCTAGCGGGGTCCTACGAGCAGTACTTC CASSPGNRALAGSYEQYF
TRBD1 TRBJ1-1 . TRBV2 TGTGCCAGCACCCCGGACAGGGACACTGAAGCTTTCTTT CASTPDRDTEAFF
. TRBJ2-7 few TRBV4-1 TGCGCCAGCAGCCGCCCACAGGCGCTAACCTACGAGCAGTACTTC CASSRPQALTYEQYF
. TRBJ1-4 . TRBV2 TGTGCCAGCAGTGAGAGCAGTAGGGGCGCGGAAAAACTGTTTTTT CASSESSRGAEKLFF
. TRBJ1-2 . TRBV9 TGTGCCAGCAGCGTAGTTGACGGCAGAAACTATGGCTACACCTTC CASSVVDGRNYGYTF
. TRBJ1-2 . TRBV6-6 TGTGCCAGCAGAGGGGGTGCCAACTATGGCTACACCTTC CASRGGANYGYTF
. TRBJ1-2 . TRBV5-6 TGTGCCAGCAAGTTCACAGCGTTCAACTATGGCTACACCTTC CASKFTAFNYGYTF
TRBD2 TRBJ2-1 many TRBV20-1 TGCAGTGCTGGCCGGACTAGGTACAATGAGCAGTTCTTC CSAGRTRYNEQFF
. TRBJ1-2 few TRBV30 TGTGCTTGGAAAGATGGAGGGGGCTACACCTTC CAWKDGGGYTF
. TRBJ2-2 . TRBV7-6 TGTGCCAGCAGCTTAGTACGGGCGGTGAACACCGGGGAGCTGTTTTTT CASSLVRAVNTGELFF
TRBD1 TRBJ2-6 . TRBV12-5 TGTGCTAGTGGTTTGGTAGGGCCCAGGGGGCTAAGAGGGGCCAACGTCCTGACTTTC CASGLVGPRGLRGANVLTF
. TRBJ2-5 . TRBV12-3/TRBV12-4 TGTGCCAGCAGCCTAGTTGTGGAGACCCAGTACTTC CASSLVVETQYF
. TRBJ2-7 . TRBV2 TGTGCCAGCTCGAAGGTAGCGGCCCTAAGCTCCTACGAGCAGTACTTC CASSKVAALSSYEQYF
. TRBJ1-2 few TRBV10-3 TGTGCCATCAGTGAGTCCTCCCGGGACCGGAACTATGGCTACACCTTC CAISESSRDRNYGYTF
. TRBJ2-5 . TRBV29-1 TGCAGCGTTGAAATGGGGCAAGAGACCCAGTACTTC CSVEMGQETQYF
. TRBJ2-7 few TRBV5-1 TGCGCCAGCAGCTCCGACGGCCTCAGGAACGAGCAGTACTTC CASSSDGLRNEQYF
. TRBJ2-3 few TRBV2 TGTGCCTCCCACACAGATACGCAGTATTTT CASHTDTQYF
. TRBJ2-5 few TRBV20-1 TGCAGTGCTGGGCCGCCTAGGGAGACCCAGTACTTC CSAGPPRETQYF
TRBD2 TRBJ2-5 . TRBV20-1 TGCAGTGCTGAGACGACTAGCGGGGGACAAGAGACCCAGTACTTC CSAETTSGGQETQYF
TRBD1 TRBJ1-2 few TRBV5-1 TGCGCCAGCAGCCCCGGGAGGGGGCTGGTCTATGGCTACACCTTC CASSPGRGLVYGYTF
TRBD2 TRBJ2-2 few TRBV3-1 TGTGCCAGTTCCCAGACTAGCGGGGGACCGGACACCGGGGAGCTGTTTTTT CASSQTSGGPDTGELFF
. TRBJ1-2 . TRBV12-3/TRBV12-4 TGTGCCAGCACCCGAGGACAGCACTATGGCTACACCTTC CASTRGQHYGYTF
TRBD2 TRBJ2-3 few TRBV3-1 TGTGCCAGCAGCACGGGACTAGCGCTTAAGACAGATACGCAGTATTTT CASSTGLALKTDTQYF
. TRBJ2-3 . TRBV12-3/TRBV12-4 TGTGCCAGCAGTTTAATCGGGAGAGCAGATACGCAGTATTTT CASSLIGRADTQYF
. TRBJ2-5 few TRBV20-1 TGCAGTGCGAGAGGGGGGGTGGTGCGAGAGACCCAGTACTTC CSARGGVVRETQYF
TRBD1 TRBJ1-4 few TRBV25-1 TGTGCCAGCAGTGAAGAAGAGAGGACAGGGGGCGAAAAACTGTTTTTT CASSEEERTGGEKLFF
. TRBJ2-7 once TRBV6-2/TRBV6-3 TGTGCCAGCAGTTACCCGAGAGGTGGGGCAGGCTACGAGCAGTACTTC CASSYPRGGAGYEQYF
. TRBJ1-2 few TRBV24-1 TGTGCCACCAGTGATTGGCAGGGGCGATGCTACACCTTC CATSDWQGRCYTF
TRBD2 TRBJ2-7 . TRBV7-6 TGTGCCAGCAGCTTAATAGCGGGGGGGCGCGAGCAGTACTTC CASSLIAGGREQYF
. TRBJ2-7 . TRBV4-1 TGCGCCAGCAGCCAAGGGACAAAGTACGAGCAGTACTTC CASSQGTKYEQYF
. TRBJ2-2 . TRBV30 TGTGCCTGGAGAGTTACCGGGGAGCTGTTTTTT CAWRVTGELFF
. TRBJ2-3 . TRBV7-7 TGTGCCGGCAGCCGGGACAAAATTACAGATACGCAGTATTTT CAGSRDKITDTQYF
. TRBJ1-3 . TRBV6-1 TGTGCCAGCAGAGAAAGCCAAACCTCCTCTGGAAACACCATATATTTT CASRESQTSSGNTIYF
TRBD1 TRBJ1-4 . TRBV4-1 TGCGCCAGCAGCCCCCGGGACAGGGCCGAAAAACTGTTTTTT CASSPRDRAEKLFF
. TRBJ2-1 . TRBV29-1 TGCAGCGTTGAAGATAGCAGGGCGTACAATGAGCAGTTCTTC CSVEDSRAYNEQFF
TRBD1 TRBJ2-1 . TRBV5-1 TGCGCCAGCAGCTTTAGGGGGCTCTACAATGAGCAGTTCTTC CASSFRGLYNEQFF
TRBD1 TRBJ1-1 few TRBV6-6 TGTGCCAGCAGGGTGGGACAGGAGCAGAACACTGAAGCTTTCTTT CASRVGQEQNTEAFF
TRBD1 TRBJ1-5 . TRBV20-1 TGCAGTGCTGGGACAGTCTATAGCAATCAGCCCCAGCATTTT CSAGTVYSNQPQHF
TRBD2 TRBJ2-5 . TRBV5-1 TGCGCCAGCAGCTTGGGACTAGCGGAAAGGGAGACCCAGTACTTC CASSLGLAERETQYF
. TRBJ2-7 . TRBV5-1 TGCGCCAGCAGCCGACTAAGGGGCGGCACCTACGAGCAGTACTTC CASSRLRGGTYEQYF
. TRBJ2-6 . TRBV21-1 TGTGCCAGCAGCTGTACAGGGATCCCCTCTGGGGCCAACGTCCTGACTTTC CASSCTGIPSGANVLTF
TRBD1 TRBJ1-6 . TRBV12-3/TRBV12-4 TGTGCCAGCAGTTTACAGGGGGGGGAATCCCTCCACTTT CASSLQGGESLHF
. TRBJ2-3 few TRBV2 TGTGCCAGCACCCTCCCGACTAGATTTCGCACAGATACGCAGTATTTT CASTLPTRFRTDTQYF
. TRBJ2-7 few TRBV12-5 TGTGCTAGTGGTTTGTCCCTTAGGGGCGACGAGCAGTACTTC CASGLSLRGDEQYF
. TRBJ2-3 few TRBV11-2 TGTGCCAGCAGCCCCCCACCCGGCACAGATACGCAGTATTTT CASSPPPGTDTQYF
. TRBJ2-7 . TRBV2 TGTGCCAGCAGTGGGTTCGTTCCCTACGAGCAGTACTTC CASSGFVPYEQYF
. TRBJ1-2 . TRBV7-2 TGTGCCAGCAGCTTAGTGGCAGTTTCTAACTATGGCTACACCTTC CASSLVAVSNYGYTF
. TRBJ2-1 few TRBV12-3/TRBV12-4 TGTGCCAGCAGTTTAGCCCAGTCTTTAGGGGGTACATATGAGCAGTTCTTC CASSLAQSLGGTYEQFF
TRBD1 TRBJ2-5 . TRBV28 TGTGCCAGCAGCTCCAGACAGGGGACAGCCCCCCACCAAGAGACCCAGTACTTC CASSSRQGTAPHQETQYF
. TRBJ2-7 . TRBV28 TGTGCCAGCAACCCACTTGGGGGGCTCTACGAGCAGTACTTC CASNPLGGLYEQYF